These 14 T cell receptor beta chains came from one sample sequenced in a study of blood T cell repertoires in COVID-19. Profiling relied on immunoSEQ multiplex PCR, and the TCRdb table lists in-frame clones only, not all of them. The sample has 99,000 or so clones, 80% to 90% seen once. The sequenced material came from peripheral blood. The receptors shown here come from a woman aged 70 to 79 with acute or convalescent COVID-19.

Only a few counts were recorded for this clone. The CDR3 reads CAWSRGGWNSPLHF. Written as DNA, the CDR3 is TGTGCCTGGAGTAGAGGGGGTTGGAATTCACCCCTCCACTTT. The V call is TRBV30, the J call TRBJ1-6; possible D gene TRBD1, 6 bases. CDR1 and CDR2 from the germline V gene are GTSNPN and SVGIG (reference sequence). V was cut by 2 bases and J by 7 bases, with 12 bases left in between. The CDR3 totals 14 residues.

The table lists this clone with a few counts. CDR3 sequence (DNA): TGTGCCAGCAGTGACGGACAGGGGAGGTTGGAGACCCAGTACTTC. Translated: CASSDGQGRLETQYF. This rearrangement joins TRBV6-1 to TRBJ2-5, with 9 bases lining up with TRBD1. The CDR3 is 15 residues long. From germline, CDR1 is MNHNS and CDR2 SASEGT. Losses at the gene ends were 3 bases for V and 5 bases for J; bases not matched to a gene: 7.

The chain recombines TRBV5-4 with TRBJ2-3; TRBD2 matches 13 bases. CDR3 size: 19 residues. Germline assignment: CDR1 SGHNT and CDR2 YYREEE (reference sequence). V was clipped by 1 base and J by 2 bases; unmatched bases: 10. The CDR3 loop reads CASSLRDGGLAGATDTQYF. The CDR3 DNA is TGTGCCAGCAGCTTGCGGGACGGAGGACTAGCGGGGGCCACAGATACGCAGTATTTT.

This sequence joins TRBV9 and TRBJ2-3; 13 bases are a match to TRBD2. V lost 6 bases, J lost 1 base, and 8 bases stayed unmatched. The CDR3 length is 17 residues. CDR1 is SGDLS and CDR2 is YYNGEE in the germline V gene. The CDR3 coding sequence is TGTGCCAGCAACCGACCAGGGACTAGCGGGGGCACAGATACGCAGTATTTT. It is translated as CASNRPGTSGGTDTQYF.

This chain joins TRBV18 and TRBJ2-1, with TRBD2 matching over 9 bases. Germline V gene lookup returns CDR1 KGHSH and CDR2 LQKENI. J gave up 3 bases and V 1 base, and 10 bases lay outside the gene matches. This CDR3 has 18 residues. CDR3 nucleotide sequence: TGTGCCAGCTCACCACTTCCGGGACTAGCATCGGACTACAATGAGCAGTTCTTC. Protein sequence: CASSPLPGLASDYNEQFF.

The chain carries TRBV29-1 and TRBJ2-1, with D tentatively TRBD1 (6 bases). Trimming left V 7 bases short and J 0 bases short, with 13 bases between. Germline assignment: CDR1 SQVTM and CDR2 ANQGSEA. The CDR3 sequence is 14 residues long. Written as DNA, the CDR3 is TGCAGCGGGGGCAACAGGGCCTCCTACAATGAGCAGTTCTTC. Its translation: CSGGNRASYNEQFF.

V and J are TRBV28 and TRBJ1-6; 7 bases are shared with TRBD1. CDR3 length: 16 residues. Trimming cost V 4 bases and J 4 bases; bases outside gene matches: 7. CDR1 is MDHEN and CDR2 is SYDVKM in the germline V gene. The CDR3 DNA reads as TGTGCCAGCAGTTCCCTCGGGACAGCTTATAATTCACCCCTCCACTTT. Amino acids: CASSSLGTAYNSPLHF.

The chain joins TRBV27 to TRBJ2-1, with D hard to call. V dropped 0 bases and J dropped 9 bases, with 12 bases sitting between them. CDR3 size: 14 residues. Germline values: CDR1 MNHEY, CDR2 SMNVEV (reference sequence). CDR3 DNA: TGTGCCAGCAGTTTATCGAGGTCTAGAGGTGAGCAGTTCTTC. Residues: CASSLSRSRGEQFF.

The genes are TRBV3-1 (or the pseudogene TRBV3-2) and TRBJ1-1; D not certain. Germline values: CDR1 LGHDT, CDR2 YNNKEL (reference sequence). The CDR3 is 13 residues long. V was pared by 1 base and J by 5 bases, with 8 bases between. The CDR3 coding sequence is TGTGCCAGCAGCCAAGGGGCGTGGACTGAAGCTTTCTTT. Encoded protein: CASSQGAWTEAFF.

In this sample, this clone turned up a few times. The rearrangement uses TRBV29-1 and TRBJ2-1; D might be TRBD2 (5 bases). This CDR3 comprises 14 residues. Germline V gene lookup returns CDR1 SQVTM and CDR2 ANQGSEA. The V end was cut by 3 bases, the J end by 6 bases, with 15 bases between. CDR3 amino acids: CSVDASHRGNEQFF. CDR3 DNA sequence: TGCAGCGTTGATGCATCCCACCGGGGCAATGAGCAGTTCTTC.

This clone was recorded only once. J is TRBJ1-5 and V is TRBV21-1; no DNA check was done on the table's D call, TRBD1. TRBV21-1 is described as a pseudogene. The CDR3 contains 14 residues. The CDR3 sequence: CASSKGQSDQPQHF. The CDR3 region has the DNA TGTGCCAGCAGCAAGGGACAATCGGATCAGCCCCAGCATTTT.

The rearrangement uses TRBV7-8 and TRBJ1-3, with a possible D match to TRBD1 (6 bases). V dropped 1 base and J dropped 4 bases, with 17 bases sitting between them. The CDR3 length is 17 residues. CDR1 SGHVS and CDR2 FQNEAQ come from the germline V gene. CDR3 coding DNA: TGTGCCAGCAGCTTAGTATTACGGACAGTGAGGGGAAACACCATATATTTT. Its protein is CASSLVLRTVRGNTIYF.

This chain links TRBV5-3 with TRBJ2-7; 8 nucleotides line up with TRBD2. TRBV5-3 belongs to the ORF category, with a function that is uncertain. V was pared by 4 bases and J by 3 bases, with 3 bases of the junction left unmatched. The CDR3 sequence is 13 residues long. The DNA of the CDR3 is TGTGCCAGAAGCCCGGGACTAGGCTACGAGCAGTACTTC. It encodes CARSPGLGYEQYF.

This chain uses TRBV19 with TRBJ2-7; TRBD2 matches at 7 bases. The ends lost 6 bases at V and 3 bases at J; junction bases unmatched: 11. There are 15 residues in the CDR3. Germline lookup yields CDR1 LNHDA and CDR2 SQIVND (reference sequence). The DNA for the CDR3 is TGTGCCAGTAGCCCCTATTCGCGGGAGCTCTACGAGCAGTACTTC. Translation: CASSPYSRELYEQYF.